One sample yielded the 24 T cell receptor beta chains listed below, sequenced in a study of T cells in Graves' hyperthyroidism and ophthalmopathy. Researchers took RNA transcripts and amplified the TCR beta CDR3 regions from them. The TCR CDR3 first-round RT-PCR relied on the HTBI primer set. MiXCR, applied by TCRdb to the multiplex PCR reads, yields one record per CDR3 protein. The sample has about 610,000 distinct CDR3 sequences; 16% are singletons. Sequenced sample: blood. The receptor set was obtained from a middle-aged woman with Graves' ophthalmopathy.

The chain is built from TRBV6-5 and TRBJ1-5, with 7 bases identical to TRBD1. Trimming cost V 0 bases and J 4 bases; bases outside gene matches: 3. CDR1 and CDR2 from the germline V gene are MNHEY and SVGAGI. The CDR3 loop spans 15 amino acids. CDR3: CASSYSWDSNQPQHF. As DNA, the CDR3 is TGTGCCAGCAGTTACTCGTGGGACAGTAATCAGCCCCAGCATTTT.

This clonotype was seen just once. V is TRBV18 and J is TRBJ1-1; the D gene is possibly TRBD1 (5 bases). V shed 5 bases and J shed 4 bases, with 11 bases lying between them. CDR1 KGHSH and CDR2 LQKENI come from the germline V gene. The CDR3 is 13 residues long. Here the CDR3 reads CASSTGRITEAFF. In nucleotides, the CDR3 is TGTGCCAGCTCAACGGGGCGGATCACTGAAGCTTTCTTT.

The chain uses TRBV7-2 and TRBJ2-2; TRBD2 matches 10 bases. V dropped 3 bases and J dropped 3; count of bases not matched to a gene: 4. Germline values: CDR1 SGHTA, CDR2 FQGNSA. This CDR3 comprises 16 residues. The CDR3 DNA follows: TGTGCCAGCAGCTTTGGGCTAGCGGGAGACACCGGGGAGCTGTTTTTT. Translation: CASSFGLAGDTGELFF.

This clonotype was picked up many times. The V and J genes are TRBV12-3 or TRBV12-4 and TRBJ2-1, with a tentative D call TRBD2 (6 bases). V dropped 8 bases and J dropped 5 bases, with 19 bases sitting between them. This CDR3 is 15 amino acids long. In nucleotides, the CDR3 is TGTGCCAGCTCGTTGGCGGGAACCTATAACAATGAGCAGTTCTTC. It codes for CASSLAGTYNNEQFF.

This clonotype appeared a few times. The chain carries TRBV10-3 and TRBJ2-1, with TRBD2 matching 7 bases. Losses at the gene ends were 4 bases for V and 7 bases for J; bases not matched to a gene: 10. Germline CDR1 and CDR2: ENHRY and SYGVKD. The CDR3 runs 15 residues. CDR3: CAISAQGGVLNEQFF. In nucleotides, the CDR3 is TGTGCCATCAGTGCCCAGGGAGGGGTTTTGAATGAGCAGTTCTTC.

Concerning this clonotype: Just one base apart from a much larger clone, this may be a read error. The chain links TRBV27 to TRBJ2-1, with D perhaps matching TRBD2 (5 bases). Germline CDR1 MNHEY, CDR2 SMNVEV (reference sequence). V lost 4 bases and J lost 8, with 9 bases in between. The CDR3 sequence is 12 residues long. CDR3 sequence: CASSSTIYEQFF. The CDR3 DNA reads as TGTGCCAGCAGTTCGACTATCTATGAGCAGTTCTTC.

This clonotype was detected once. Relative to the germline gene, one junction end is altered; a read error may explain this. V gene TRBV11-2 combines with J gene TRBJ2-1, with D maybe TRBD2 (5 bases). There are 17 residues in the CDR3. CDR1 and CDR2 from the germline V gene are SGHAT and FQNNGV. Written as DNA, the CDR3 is TGCGCCAGCAGCCAGGTAGTCCCGGGGAGCTCCTACAATGAGCAGTTCTTC. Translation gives CASSQVVPGSSYNEQFF.

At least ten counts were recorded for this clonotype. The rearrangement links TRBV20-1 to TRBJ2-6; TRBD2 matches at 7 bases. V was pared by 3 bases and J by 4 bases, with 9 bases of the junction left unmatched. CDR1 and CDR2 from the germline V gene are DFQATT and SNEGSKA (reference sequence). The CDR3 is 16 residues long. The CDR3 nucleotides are TGCAGTGCTAGCTTGGGGGGGAGCTCCGGGGCCAACGTCCTGACTTTC. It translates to CSASLGGSSGANVLTF.

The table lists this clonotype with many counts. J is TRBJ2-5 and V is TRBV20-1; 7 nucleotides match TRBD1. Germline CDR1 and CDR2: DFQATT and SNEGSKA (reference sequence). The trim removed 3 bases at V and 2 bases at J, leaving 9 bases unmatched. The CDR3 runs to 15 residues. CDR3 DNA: TGCAGTGCTAGGCAAGGGGGCGGACGGCAAGAGACCCAGTACTTC. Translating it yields CSARQGGGRQETQYF.

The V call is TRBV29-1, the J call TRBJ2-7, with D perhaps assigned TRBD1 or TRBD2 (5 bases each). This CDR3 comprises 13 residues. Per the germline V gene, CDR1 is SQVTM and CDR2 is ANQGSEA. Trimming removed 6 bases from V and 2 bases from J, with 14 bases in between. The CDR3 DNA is TGCAGCGTATCCTCGGGACCCACCTACGAGCAGTACTTC. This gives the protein CSVSSGPTYEQYF.

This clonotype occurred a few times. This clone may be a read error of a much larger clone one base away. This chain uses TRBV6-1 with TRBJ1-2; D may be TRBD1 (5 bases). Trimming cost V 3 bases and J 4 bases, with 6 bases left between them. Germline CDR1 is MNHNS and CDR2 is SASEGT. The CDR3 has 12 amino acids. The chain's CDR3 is CASSETVYGYTF. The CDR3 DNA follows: TGTGCCAGCAGTGAGACAGTCTATGGCTACACCTTC.

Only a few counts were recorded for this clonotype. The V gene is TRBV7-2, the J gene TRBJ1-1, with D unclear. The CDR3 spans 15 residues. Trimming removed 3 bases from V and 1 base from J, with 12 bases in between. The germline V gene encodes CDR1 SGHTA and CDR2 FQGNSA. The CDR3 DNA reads TGTGCCAGCAGCTTCCTAGGAGGTGGGAACACTGAAGCTTTCTTT. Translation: CASSFLGGGNTEAFF.

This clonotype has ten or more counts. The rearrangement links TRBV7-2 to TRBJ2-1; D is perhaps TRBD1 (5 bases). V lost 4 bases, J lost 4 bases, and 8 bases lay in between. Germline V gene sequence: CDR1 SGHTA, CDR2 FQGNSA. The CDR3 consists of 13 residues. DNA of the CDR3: TGTGCCAGCAGCTGGCAGGGATACAATGAGCAGTTCTTC. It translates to CASSWQGYNEQFF.

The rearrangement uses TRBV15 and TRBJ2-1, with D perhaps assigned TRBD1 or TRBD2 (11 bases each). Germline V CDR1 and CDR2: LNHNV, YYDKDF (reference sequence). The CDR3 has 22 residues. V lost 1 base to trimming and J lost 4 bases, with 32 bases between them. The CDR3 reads CATSRVGQGSTSGTGGYNEQFF. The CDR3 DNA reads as TGTGCCACCAGCAGAGTTGGACAGGGGTCGACTAGCGGGACAGGGGGTTACAATGAGCAGTTCTTC.

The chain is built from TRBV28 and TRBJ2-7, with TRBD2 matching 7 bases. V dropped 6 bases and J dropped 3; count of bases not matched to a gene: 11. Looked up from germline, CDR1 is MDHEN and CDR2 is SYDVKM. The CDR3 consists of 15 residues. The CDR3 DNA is TGTGCCAGCAGGATTTGGGGGAGGGCCAACTACGAGCAGTACTTC. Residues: CASRIWGRANYEQYF.

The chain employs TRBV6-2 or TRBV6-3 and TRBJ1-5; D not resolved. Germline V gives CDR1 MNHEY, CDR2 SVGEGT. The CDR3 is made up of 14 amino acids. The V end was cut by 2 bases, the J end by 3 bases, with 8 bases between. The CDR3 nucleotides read TGTGCCAGCAGTTACGGGGAGCCCAATCAGCCCCAGCATTTT. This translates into CASSYGEPNQPQHF.

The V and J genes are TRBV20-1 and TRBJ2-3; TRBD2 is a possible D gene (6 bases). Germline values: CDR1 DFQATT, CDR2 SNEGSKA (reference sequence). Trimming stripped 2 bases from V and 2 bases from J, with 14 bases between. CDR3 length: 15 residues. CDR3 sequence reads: CSARRGGETTDTQYF. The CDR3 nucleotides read TGCAGTGCTAGACGTGGAGGGGAGACCACAGATACGCAGTATTTT.

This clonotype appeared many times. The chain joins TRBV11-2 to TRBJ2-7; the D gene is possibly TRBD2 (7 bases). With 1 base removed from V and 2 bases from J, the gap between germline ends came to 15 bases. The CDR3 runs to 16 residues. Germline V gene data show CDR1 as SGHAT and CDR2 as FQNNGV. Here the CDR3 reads CASSLGGGQGTYEQYF. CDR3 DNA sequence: TGTGCCAGCAGCTTAGGCGGGGGCCAAGGGACCTACGAGCAGTACTTC. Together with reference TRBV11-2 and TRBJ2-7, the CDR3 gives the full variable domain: EAGVAQSPRYKIIEKRQSVAFWCNPISGHATLYWYQQILGQGPKLLIQFQNNGVVDDSQLPKDRFSAERLKGVDSTLKIQPAKLEDSAVYLCASSLGGGQGTYEQYFGPGTRLTVT.

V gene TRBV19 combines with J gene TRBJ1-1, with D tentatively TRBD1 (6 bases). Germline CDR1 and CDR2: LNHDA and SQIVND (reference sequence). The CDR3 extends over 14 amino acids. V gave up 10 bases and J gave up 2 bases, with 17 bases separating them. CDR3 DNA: TGTGCCACTTCCCGCGGGGGCATAAACACTGAAGCTTTCTTT. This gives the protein CATSRGGINTEAFF.

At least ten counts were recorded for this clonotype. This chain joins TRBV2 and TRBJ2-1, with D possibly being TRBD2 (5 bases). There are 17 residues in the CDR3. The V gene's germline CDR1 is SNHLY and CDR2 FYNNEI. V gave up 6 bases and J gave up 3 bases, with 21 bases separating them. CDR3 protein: CASRGRTVPSNYNEQFF. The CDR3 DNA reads TGTGCCAGCAGGGGAAGGACTGTCCCTAGTAACTACAATGAGCAGTTCTTC.

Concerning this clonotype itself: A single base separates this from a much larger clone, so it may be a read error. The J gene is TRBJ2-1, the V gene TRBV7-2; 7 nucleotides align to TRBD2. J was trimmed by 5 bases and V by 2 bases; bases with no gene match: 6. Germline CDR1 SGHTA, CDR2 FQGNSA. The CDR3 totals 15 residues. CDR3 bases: TGTGCCAGCAGCTTACTTCGGGGGGACCACAATGAGCAGTTCTTC. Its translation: CASSLLRGDHNEQFF.

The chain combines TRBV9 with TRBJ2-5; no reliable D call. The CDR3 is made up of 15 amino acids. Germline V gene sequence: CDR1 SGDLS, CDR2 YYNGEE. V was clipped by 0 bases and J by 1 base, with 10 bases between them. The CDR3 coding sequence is TGTGCCAGCAGCGTAGAACCGATCCCCCAAGAGACCCAGTACTTC. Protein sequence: CASSVEPIPQETQYF.

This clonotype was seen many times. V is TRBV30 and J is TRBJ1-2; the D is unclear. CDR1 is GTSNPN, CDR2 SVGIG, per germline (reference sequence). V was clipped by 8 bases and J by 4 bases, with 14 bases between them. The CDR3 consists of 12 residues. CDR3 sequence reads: CAHHERSYGYTF. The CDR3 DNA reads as TGTGCCCACCATGAGAGAAGCTATGGCTACACCTTC.

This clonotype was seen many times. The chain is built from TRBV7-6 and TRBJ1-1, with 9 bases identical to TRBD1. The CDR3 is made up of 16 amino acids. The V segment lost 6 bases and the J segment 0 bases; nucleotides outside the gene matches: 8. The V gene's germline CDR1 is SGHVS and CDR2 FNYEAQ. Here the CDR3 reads CASSSTGGTMNTEAFF. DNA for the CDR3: TGTGCCAGCAGTTCTACAGGGGGCACTATGAACACTGAAGCTTTCTTT.